The clone carrying this TCR beta chain was seen repeatedly, ten times or more. The assay was immunoSEQ multiplex PCR, and TCRdb's table has in-frame clones only and misses some. Here the sample spans tens of thousands of clones, approximately 80% being singletons. The source of the sample is a study of blood T cell repertoires in COVID-19. The V gene's germline CDR1 is SGHVS and CDR2 FNYEAQ. The CDR3 length is 14 residues. After removal of 5 bases from V and 1 base from J, the junction contained 3 bases not matched to a gene. The sample comprised peripheral blood. The sequence derives from a human donor in a cohort sampled during active COVID-19. The J gene is TRBJ1-1, the V gene TRBV7-6; 8 nucleotides align to TRBD1. CDR3 sequence: CASSLTGGNTEAFF. The CDR3 nucleotides read TGTGCCAGCAGCCTTACAGGGGGGAACACTGAAGCTTTCTTT.